What follows is one T cell receptor (beta chain) and its context. The CDR3 is made up of 18 amino acids. Germline CDR1 LGHNA, CDR2 YNFKEQ. Losses at the gene ends were 4 bases for V and 4 bases for J; bases not matched to a gene: 18. The sample is drawn from a study of control samples from healthy donors and cancer patients. Data came from immunoSEQ multiplex PCR; TCRdb stores just in-frame clones and leaves some out. This sample has 150,000 to 160,000 clones, with about 94% found just once. The origin of this receptor is a man in his fifties or sixties in good health. The sample consisted of blood. The chain recombines TRBV4-2 with TRBJ1-2; 7 positions agree with TRBD1. The CDR3 loop reads CASSPGVGTGAPGYGYTF. CDR3 bases: TGTGCCAGCAGCCCAGGGGTAGGAACAGGGGCGCCGGGCTATGGCTACACCTTC.